This TCR beta chain was found in a study of blood T cell repertoires in COVID-19. Across the whole study: Some COVID-19 samples were acute and others convalescent; all came from the United States, Italy and Spain. Sample material is recorded as cDNA or gDNA derived from T cells, B-cell-depleted T cells, or PBMCs.

Per the germline V gene, CDR1 is SNHLY and CDR2 is FYNNEI. Trimming cost V 0 bases and J 4 bases, with 10 bases left between them. This CDR3 has 15 residues. Authors' processing steps: Estimation of nucleated cell counts was performed using reference gene primer amplification. The assay was immunoSEQ multiplex PCR, and TCRdb's table has in-frame clones only and misses some. V and J calls and clone size are those listed in that table; D and trimming were worked out from the DNA. The sample has about 76,000 clones, roughly 87% seen once. The receptor was isolated from a woman aged 50 to 65 in a cohort sampled during active COVID-19. Sample: peripheral blood. This rearrangement joins TRBV2 to TRBJ1-5; tentative D call: TRBD1 (5 bases). CDR3 in amino acids: CASSEAPAGNQPQHF. DNA of the CDR3: TGTGCCAGCAGTGAAGCCCCGGCAGGGAATCAGCCCCAGCATTTT.